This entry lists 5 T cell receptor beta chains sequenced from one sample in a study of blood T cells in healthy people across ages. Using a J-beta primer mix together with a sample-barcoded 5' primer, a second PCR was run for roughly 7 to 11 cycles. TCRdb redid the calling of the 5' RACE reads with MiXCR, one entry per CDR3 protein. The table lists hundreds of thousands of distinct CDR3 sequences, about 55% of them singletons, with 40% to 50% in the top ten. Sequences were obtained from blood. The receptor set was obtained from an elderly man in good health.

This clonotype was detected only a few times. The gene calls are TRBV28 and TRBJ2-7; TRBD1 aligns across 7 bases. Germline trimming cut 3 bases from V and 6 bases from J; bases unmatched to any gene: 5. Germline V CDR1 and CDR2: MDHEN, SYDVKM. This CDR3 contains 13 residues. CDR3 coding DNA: TGTGCCAGCAGTTTTGAGGGGGCGAGCGAGCAGTACTTC. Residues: CASSFEGASEQYF. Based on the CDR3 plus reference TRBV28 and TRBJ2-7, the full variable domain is DVKVTQSSRYLVKRTGEKVFLECVQDMDHENMFWYRQDPGLGLRLIYFSYDVKMKEKGDIPEGYSVSREKKERFSLILESASTNQTSMYLCASSFEGASEQYFGPGTRLTVT.

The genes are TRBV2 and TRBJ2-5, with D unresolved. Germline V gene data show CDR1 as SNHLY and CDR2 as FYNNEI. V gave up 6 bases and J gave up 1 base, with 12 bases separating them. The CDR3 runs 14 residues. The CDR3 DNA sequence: TGTGCCAGCAGGTTAACGGCAGCCCAAGAGACCCAGTACTTC. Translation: CASRLTAAQETQYF.

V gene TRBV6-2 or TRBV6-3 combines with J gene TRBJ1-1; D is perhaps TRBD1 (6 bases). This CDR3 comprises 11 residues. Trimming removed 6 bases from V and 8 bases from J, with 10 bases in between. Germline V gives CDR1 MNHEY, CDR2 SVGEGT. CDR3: CASRRQDEAFF. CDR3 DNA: TGTGCCAGCAGGCGACAGGACGAAGCTTTCTTT.

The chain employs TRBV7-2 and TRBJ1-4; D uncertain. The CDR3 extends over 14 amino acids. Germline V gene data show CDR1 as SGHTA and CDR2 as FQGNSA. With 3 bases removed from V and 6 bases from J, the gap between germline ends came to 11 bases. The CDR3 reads CASSLRGPDEKLFF. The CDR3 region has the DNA TGTGCCAGCAGCTTGAGAGGGCCGGATGAAAAACTGTTTTTT.

The CDR3 DNA reads TGTGCCAGCAGCCCGGACAGTGGTAGCAATCAGCCCCAGCATTTT. Its translation is CASSPDSGSNQPQHF. V is TRBV12-3 or TRBV12-4 and J is TRBJ1-5; D is possibly TRBD1 (6 bases). This CDR3 region has 15 residues. V shed 6 bases and J shed 0 bases, with 12 bases lying between them.